What follows are 12 T cell receptor beta chains derived from one specimen sequenced in a study of OX40 agonist ivuxolimab in advanced cancers. The assay was immunoSEQ multiplex PCR, and TCRdb's table has in-frame clones only and misses some. The data hold roughly 40,000 clones, with roughly 84% observed a single time. Sequenced material: CD4+ or CD8+ T cells sorted from blood, taken in a trial of the OX40 agonist ivuxolimab. These receptors were taken from an adult with an advanced solid tumor such as melanoma, head and neck, liver or kidney cancer.

This clone was counted a single time. The chain uses TRBV12-2 and TRBJ1-3. TRBV12-2 is a recognized pseudogene. The CDR3 loop spans 17 amino acids. In DNA form, the CDR3 reads TGTGCAAGTCGCTTAGAGGCGTTGATGTTCTCTGGAAACACCATATATTTT. Its protein product is CASRLEALMFSGNTIYF.

The CDR3 region is CASNSHNEQFF. The CDR3, as DNA: TGTGCCAGTAACTCTCACAATGAGCAGTTCTTC. The chain carries TRBV19 and TRBJ2-1; D unresolved. The CDR3 contains 11 residues. The V end lost 7 bases, the J end lost 5 bases, and 6 bases lay between the germline ends. The germline V gene encodes CDR1 LNHDA and CDR2 SQIVND (reference sequence). Based on the CDR3 plus reference TRBV19 and TRBJ2-1, the full variable domain is DGGITQSPKYLFRKEGQNVTLSCEQNLNHDAMYWYRQDPGQGLRLIYYSQIVNDFQKGDIAEGYSVSREKKESFPLTVTSAQKNPTAFYLCASNSHNEQFFGPGTRLTVL.

The chain employs TRBV7-2 and TRBJ1-5; 10 bases are shared with TRBD1. Germline values: CDR1 SGHTA, CDR2 FQGNSA. The V segment lost 4 bases and the J segment 6 bases; nucleotides outside the gene matches: 9. CDR3 length: 16 amino acids. The CDR3 reads CASSWDRGMQTQPQHF. DNA for the CDR3: TGTGCCAGCAGCTGGGACAGGGGAATGCAAACTCAGCCCCAGCATTTT.

The J gene is TRBJ2-7, the V gene TRBV19; no clear D. This CDR3 region has 13 residues. The germline CDR1 and CDR2 sequences are LNHDA and SQIVND (reference sequence). V lost 1 base, J lost 0 bases, and 4 bases lay in between. The CDR3 loop reads CASSIVGSYEQYF. DNA of the CDR3: TGTGCCAGTAGTATAGTTGGCTCCTACGAGCAGTACTTC.

The chain uses TRBV30 and TRBJ2-3; D might be TRBD1 (7 bases). CDR3 size: 15 residues. V was trimmed by 1 base and J by 2 bases, leaving 13 bases between them. From germline, CDR1 is GTSNPN and CDR2 SVGIG (reference sequence). CDR3 sequence (DNA): TGTGCCTGGAGTGCGGGGGACAGTCTCACAGATACGCAGTATTTT. This encodes CAWSAGDSLTDTQYF.

The rearrangement uses TRBV4-3 and TRBJ2-2; TRBD1 might be the D (6 bases). The length of the CDR3 is 19 residues. Germline values: CDR1 LGHNA, CDR2 YSLEER. V was trimmed by 4 bases and J by 3 bases, leaving 24 bases between them. The CDR3 loop reads CASSLLWGRGGHDTGELFF. The CDR3, as DNA: TGCGCCAGCAGCCTTCTTTGGGGGAGAGGGGGACACGACACCGGGGAGCTGTTTTTT.

The chain employs TRBV5-6 and TRBJ2-2; D might be TRBD1 (6 bases). Looked up from germline, CDR1 is SGHDT and CDR2 is YYEEEE. Trimming took 2 bases from V and 3 from J, leaving 11 bases between them. The CDR3 contains 15 residues. In nucleotides, the CDR3 is TGTGCCAGCAGCTTTCTGACAGGATACACCGGGGAGCTGTTTTTT. This translates into CASSFLTGYTGELFF.

The chain links TRBV11-2 to TRBJ2-7, with 10 bases matching TRBD1. CDR3 size: 14 residues. Germline trimming cut 4 bases from V and 2 bases from J; bases unmatched to any gene: 2. Germline-derived CDR1 and CDR2 are SGHAT and FQNNGV. CDR3 amino acids: CASSSGTGAYEQYF. The CDR3 DNA sequence: TGTGCCAGCAGCTCCGGGACAGGGGCCTACGAGCAGTACTTC.

V gene TRBV4-2 combines with J gene TRBJ2-3; the D gene is possibly TRBD2 (6 bases). In germline, CDR1 is LGHNA, CDR2 YNFKEQ. V lost 0 bases, J lost 0 bases, and 10 bases lay in between. CDR3 length: 16 amino acids. CDR3: CASSQDHRGSTDTQYF. The CDR3 DNA follows: TGTGCCAGCAGCCAAGATCACCGGGGGAGCACAGATACGCAGTATTTT.

The rearrangement joins TRBV14 to TRBJ2-5; 11 bases match TRBD2. The CDR3 has 17 amino acids. V dropped 1 base and J dropped 3; count of bases not matched to a gene: 7. In germline, CDR1 is SGHDN, CDR2 FVKESK. The CDR3 sequence: CASSQVGLAATKETQYF. CDR3 in DNA: TGTGCCAGCAGCCAAGTGGGACTAGCGGCGACAAAAGAGACCCAGTACTTC.

As regards this clone: The identical CDR3 is also encoded by other nucleotide sequences in the sample. J is TRBJ2-7 and V is TRBV19; D uncertain. Trimming shortened V by 4 bases and J by 1 base, and 8 bases separated the two germline ends. CDR1 LNHDA and CDR2 SQIVND come from the germline V gene (reference sequence). There are 13 residues in the CDR3. The CDR3 is CASSTGLSYEQYF. DNA of the CDR3: TGTGCCAGTAGTACTGGGTTGTCCTACGAGCAGTACTTC. The full variable domain, with the rest looked up from reference TRBV19 and TRBJ2-7, is DGGITQSPKYLFRKEGQNVTLSCEQNLNHDAMYWYRQDPGQGLRLIYYSQIVNDFQKGDIAEGYSVSREKKESFPLTVTSAQKNPTAFYLCASSTGLSYEQYFGPGTRLTVT.

The J gene is TRBJ2-7, the V gene TRBV29-1; D may correspond to TRBD1 or TRBD2 (6 bases each). In germline, CDR1 is SQVTM, CDR2 ANQGSEA. The CDR3 sequence is 13 residues long. Trimming pared 6 bases from V and 0 bases from J, leaving 12 bases between. Here the CDR3 reads CSVEGDLSYEQYF. CDR3 sequence (DNA): TGCAGCGTGGAGGGGGACCTCTCCTACGAGCAGTACTTC.